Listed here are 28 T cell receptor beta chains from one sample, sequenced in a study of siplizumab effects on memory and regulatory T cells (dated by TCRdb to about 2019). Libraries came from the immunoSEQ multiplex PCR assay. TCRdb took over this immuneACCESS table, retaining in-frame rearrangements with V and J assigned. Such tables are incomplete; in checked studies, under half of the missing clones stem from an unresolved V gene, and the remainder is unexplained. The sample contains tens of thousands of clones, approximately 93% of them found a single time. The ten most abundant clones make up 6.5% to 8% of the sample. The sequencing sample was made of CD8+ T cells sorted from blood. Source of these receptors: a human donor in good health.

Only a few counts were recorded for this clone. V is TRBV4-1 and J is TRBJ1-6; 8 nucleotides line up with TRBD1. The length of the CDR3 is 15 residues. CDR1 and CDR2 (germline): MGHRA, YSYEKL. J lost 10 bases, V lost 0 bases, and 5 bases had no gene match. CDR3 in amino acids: CASSQESGGRSPLHF. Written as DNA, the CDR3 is TGCGCCAGCAGCCAAGAGTCAGGGGGCCGGTCACCCCTCCACTTT.

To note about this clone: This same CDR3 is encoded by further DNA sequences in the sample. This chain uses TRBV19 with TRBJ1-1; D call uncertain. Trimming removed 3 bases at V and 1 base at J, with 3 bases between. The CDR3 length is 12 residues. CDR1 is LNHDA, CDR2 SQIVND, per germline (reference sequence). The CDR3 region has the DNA TGTGCCAGTAGTATTCCGAACACTGAAGCTTTCTTT. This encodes CASSIPNTEAFF.

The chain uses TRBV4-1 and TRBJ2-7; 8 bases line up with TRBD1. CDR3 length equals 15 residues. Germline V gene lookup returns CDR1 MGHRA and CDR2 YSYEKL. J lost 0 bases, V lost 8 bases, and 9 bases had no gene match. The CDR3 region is CASPPGDRTSYEQYF. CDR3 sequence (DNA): TGCGCCAGCCCTCCAGGGGACAGGACCTCCTACGAGCAGTACTTC.

The CDR3 sequence: CASSEVGSGANVLTF. The DNA of the CDR3 is TGTGCCAGCAGTGAAGTAGGTTCTGGGGCCAACGTCCTGACTTTC. The J gene is TRBJ2-6, the V gene TRBV25-1, with D uncertain. Trimming pared 2 bases from V and 1 base from J, leaving 6 bases between. Germline CDR1 MGHDK, CDR2 SYGVNS. This CDR3 is 15 amino acids long.

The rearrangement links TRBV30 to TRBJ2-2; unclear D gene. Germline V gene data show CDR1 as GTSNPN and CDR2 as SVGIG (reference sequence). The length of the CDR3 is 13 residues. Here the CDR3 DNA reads TGTGCGGGCCCGAGTCTGGACACCGGGGAGCTGTTTTTT. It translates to CAGPSLDTGELFF.

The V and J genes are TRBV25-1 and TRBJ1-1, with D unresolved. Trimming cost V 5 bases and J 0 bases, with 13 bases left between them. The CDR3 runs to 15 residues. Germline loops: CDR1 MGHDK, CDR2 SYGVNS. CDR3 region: CASSPLGNMNTEAFF. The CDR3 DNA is TGTGCCAGCAGTCCGCTAGGCAACATGAACACTGAAGCTTTCTTT.

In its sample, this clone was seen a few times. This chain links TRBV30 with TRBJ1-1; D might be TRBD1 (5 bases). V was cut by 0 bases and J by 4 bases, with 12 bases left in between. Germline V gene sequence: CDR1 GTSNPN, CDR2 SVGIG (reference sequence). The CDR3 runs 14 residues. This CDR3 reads CAWSVGQGSTEAFF. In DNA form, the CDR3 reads TGTGCCTGGAGTGTAGGACAAGGGTCCACTGAAGCTTTCTTT.

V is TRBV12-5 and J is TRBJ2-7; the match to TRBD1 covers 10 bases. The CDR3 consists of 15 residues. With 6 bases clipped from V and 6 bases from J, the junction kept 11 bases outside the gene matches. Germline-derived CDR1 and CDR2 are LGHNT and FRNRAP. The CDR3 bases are TGTGCTAGTGGCCCGAACCGGGACAGGGGCTTCGAGCAGTACTTC. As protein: CASGPNRDRGFEQYF.

The CDR3 protein is CASSRSGETQYF. The CDR3 nucleotides read TGTGCCAGCAGCAGATCAGGGGAGACCCAGTACTTC. The V call is TRBV7-9, the J call TRBJ2-5, with D perhaps matching TRBD1 (5 bases). The CDR3 is 12 residues long. The V gene lost 5 bases and the J gene lost 5 bases, with 9 bases spanning the gap. Germline lookup yields CDR1 SEHNR and CDR2 FQNEAQ (reference sequence).

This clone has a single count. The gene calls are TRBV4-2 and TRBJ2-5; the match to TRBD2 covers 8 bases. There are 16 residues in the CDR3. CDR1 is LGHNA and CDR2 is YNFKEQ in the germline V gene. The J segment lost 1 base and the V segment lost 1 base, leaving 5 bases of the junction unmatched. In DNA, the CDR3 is TGTGCCAGCAGCCAAGCCCCCGGGACTAGCCAAGAGACCCAGTACTTC. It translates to CASSQAPGTSQETQYF.

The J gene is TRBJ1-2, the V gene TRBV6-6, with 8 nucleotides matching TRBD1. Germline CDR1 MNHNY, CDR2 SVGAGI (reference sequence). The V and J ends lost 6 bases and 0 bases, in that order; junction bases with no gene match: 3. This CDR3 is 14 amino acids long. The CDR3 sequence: CASRDRETNYGYTF. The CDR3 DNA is TGTGCCAGCAGGGACAGGGAGACTAACTATGGCTACACCTTC.

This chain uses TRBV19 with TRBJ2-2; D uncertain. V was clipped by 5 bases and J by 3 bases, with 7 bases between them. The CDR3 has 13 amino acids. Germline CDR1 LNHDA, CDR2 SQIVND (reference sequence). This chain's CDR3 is CASSPQDTGELFF. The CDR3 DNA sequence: TGTGCCAGTAGTCCCCAGGACACCGGGGAGCTGTTTTTT.

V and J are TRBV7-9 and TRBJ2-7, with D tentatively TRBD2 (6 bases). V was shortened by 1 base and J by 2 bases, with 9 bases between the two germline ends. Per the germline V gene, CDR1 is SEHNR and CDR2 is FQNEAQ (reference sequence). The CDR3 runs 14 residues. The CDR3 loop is CASSLGTTAYEQYF. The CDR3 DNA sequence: TGTGCCAGCAGCTTAGGGACTACCGCCTACGAGCAGTACTTC.

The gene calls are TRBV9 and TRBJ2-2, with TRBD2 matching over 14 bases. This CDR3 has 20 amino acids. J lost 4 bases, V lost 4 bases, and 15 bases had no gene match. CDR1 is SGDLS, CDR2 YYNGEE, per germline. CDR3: CASSPLGGLAGVRGTGELFF. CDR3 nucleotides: TGTGCCAGCAGCCCCTTGGGGGGACTAGCGGGAGTGAGGGGCACCGGGGAGCTGTTTTTT.

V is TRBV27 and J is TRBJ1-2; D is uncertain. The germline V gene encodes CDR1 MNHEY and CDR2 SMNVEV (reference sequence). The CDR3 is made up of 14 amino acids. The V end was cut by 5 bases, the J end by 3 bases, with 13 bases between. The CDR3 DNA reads TGTGCCAGCAGTCCCCCTTCCGGGTACTATGGCTACACCTTC. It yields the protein CASSPPSGYYGYTF.

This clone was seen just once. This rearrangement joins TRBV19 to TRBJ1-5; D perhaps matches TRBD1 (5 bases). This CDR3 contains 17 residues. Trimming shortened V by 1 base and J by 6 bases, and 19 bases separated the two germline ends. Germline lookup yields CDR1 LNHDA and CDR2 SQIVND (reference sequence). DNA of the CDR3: TGTGCCAGTAGTATAGTTAGTTCGGCAGGGTCAGGTCAGCCCCAGCATTTT. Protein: CASSIVSSAGSGQPQHF.

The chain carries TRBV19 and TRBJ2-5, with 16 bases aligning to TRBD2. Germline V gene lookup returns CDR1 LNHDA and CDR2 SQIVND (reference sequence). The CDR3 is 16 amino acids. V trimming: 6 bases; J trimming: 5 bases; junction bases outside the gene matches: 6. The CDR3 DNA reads TGTGCCAGTAGGAAGGGACTAGCGGGAGGGTCGGAGACCCAGTACTTC. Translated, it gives CASRKGLAGGSETQYF.

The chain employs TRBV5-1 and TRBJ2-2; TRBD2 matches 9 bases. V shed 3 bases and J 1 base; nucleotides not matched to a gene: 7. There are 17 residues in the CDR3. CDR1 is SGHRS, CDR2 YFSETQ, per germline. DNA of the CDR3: TGCGCCAGCAGCTACCTGTTAGCGGGAGTGAACACCGGGGAGCTGTTTTTT. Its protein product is CASSYLLAGVNTGELFF.

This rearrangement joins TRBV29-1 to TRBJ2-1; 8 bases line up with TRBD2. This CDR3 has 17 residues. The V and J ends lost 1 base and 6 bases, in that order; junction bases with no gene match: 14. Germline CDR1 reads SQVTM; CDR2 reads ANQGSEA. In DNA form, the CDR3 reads TGCAGCGTTGAAGGGGAGCGGGAGATAGAAGGTGGCAATGAGCAGTTCTTC. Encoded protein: CSVEGEREIEGGNEQFF.

CDR3 sequence: CASRVDRGQHGGELFF. Written as DNA, the CDR3 is TGTGCCAGCAGGGTGGACAGGGGACAACACGGCGGGGAGCTGTTTTTT. This rearrangement joins TRBV7-9 to TRBJ2-2; 9 bases are a match to TRBD1. The CDR3 loop spans 16 amino acids. V was pared by 6 bases and J by 7 bases, with 12 bases of the junction left unmatched. CDR1 is SEHNR and CDR2 is FQNEAQ in the germline V gene (reference sequence).

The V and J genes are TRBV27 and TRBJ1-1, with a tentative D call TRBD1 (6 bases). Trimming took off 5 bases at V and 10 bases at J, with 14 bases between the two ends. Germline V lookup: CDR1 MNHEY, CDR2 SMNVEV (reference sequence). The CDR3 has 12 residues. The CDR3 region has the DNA TGTGCCAGCAGTACAGGGACGGTGGGAGCTTTCTTT. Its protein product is CASSTGTVGAFF.

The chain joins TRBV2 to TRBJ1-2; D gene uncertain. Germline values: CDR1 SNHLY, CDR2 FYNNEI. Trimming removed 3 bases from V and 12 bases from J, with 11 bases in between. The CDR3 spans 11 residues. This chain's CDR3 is CASSEPGTHTF. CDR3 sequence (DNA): TGTGCCAGCAGTGAGCCGGGTACCCACACCTTC.

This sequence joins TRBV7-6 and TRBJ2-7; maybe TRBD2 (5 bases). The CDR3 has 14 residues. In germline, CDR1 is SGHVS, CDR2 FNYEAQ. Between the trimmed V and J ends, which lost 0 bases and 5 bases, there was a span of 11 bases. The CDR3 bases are TGTGCCAGCAGCTTAGCGGGAGCCCCCCACGAGCAGTACTTC. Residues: CASSLAGAPHEQYF.

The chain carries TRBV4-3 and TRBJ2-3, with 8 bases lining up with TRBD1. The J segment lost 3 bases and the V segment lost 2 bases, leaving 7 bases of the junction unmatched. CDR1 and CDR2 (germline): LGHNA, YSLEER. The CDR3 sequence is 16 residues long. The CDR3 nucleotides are TGCGCCAGCAGCCAATACAGGGGGATCGTGACAGATACGCAGTATTTT. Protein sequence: CASSQYRGIVTDTQYF.

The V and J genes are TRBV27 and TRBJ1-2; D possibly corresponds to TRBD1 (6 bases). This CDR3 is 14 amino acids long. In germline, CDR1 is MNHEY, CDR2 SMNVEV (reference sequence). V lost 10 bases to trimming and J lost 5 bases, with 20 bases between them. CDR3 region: CATRAGGAGYGYTF. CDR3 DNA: TGTGCCACCAGGGCGGGGGGGGCGGGGTATGGCTACACCTTC.

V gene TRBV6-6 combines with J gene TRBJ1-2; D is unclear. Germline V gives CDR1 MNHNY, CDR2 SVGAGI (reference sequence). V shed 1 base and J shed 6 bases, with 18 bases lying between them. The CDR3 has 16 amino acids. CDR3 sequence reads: CASSYLVPVVGNGYTF. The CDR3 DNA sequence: TGTGCCAGCAGTTACTTGGTTCCCGTCGTAGGGAATGGCTACACCTTC.

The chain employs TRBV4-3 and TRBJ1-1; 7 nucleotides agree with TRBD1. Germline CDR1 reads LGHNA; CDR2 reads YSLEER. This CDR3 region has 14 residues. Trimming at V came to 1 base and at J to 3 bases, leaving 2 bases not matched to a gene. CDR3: CASSQVQGDTEAFF. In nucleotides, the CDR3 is TGCGCCAGCAGCCAAGTTCAGGGGGACACTGAAGCTTTCTTT.

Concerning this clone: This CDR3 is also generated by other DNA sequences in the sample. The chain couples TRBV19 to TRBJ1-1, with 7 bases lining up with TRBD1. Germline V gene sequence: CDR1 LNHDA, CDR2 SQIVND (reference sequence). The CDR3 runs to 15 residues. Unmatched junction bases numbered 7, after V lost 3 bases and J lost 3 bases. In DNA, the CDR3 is TGTGCCAGTAGTATCGGAACAGGGGTGGACACTGAAGCTTTCTTT. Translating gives CASSIGTGVDTEAFF. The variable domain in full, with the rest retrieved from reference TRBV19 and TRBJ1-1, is DGGITQSPKYLFRKEGQNVTLSCEQNLNHDAMYWYRQDPGQGLRLIYYSQIVNDFQKGDIAEGYSVSREKKESFPLTVTSAQKNPTAFYLCASSIGTGVDTEAFFGQGTRLTVV.